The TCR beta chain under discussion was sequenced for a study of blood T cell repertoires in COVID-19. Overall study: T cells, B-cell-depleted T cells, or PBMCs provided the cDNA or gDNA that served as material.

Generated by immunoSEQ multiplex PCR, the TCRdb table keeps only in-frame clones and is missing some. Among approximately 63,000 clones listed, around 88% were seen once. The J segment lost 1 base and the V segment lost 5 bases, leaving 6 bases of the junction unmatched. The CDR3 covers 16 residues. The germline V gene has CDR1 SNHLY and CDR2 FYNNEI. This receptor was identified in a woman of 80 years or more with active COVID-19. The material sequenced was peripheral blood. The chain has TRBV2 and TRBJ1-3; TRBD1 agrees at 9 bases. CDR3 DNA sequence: TGTGCCAGCAGTTGGGCCGGGACAGGGTCTGGAAACACCATATATTTT. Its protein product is CASSWAGTGSGNTIYF. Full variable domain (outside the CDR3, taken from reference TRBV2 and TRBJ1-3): EPEVTQTPSHQVTQMGQEVILRCVPISNHLYFYWYRQILGQKVEFLVSFYNNEISEKSEIFDDQFSVERPDGSNFTLKIRSTKLEDSAMYFCASSWAGTGSGNTIYFGEGSWLTVV.